The source of this TCR beta chain is a study of blood T cell repertoires in COVID-19. Across the whole study: COVID-19 samples, acute and convalescent, were from the United States, Italy and Spain. T cells, B-cell-depleted T cells, or PBMCs provided the cDNA or gDNA that served as material.

Original methodology: It was from reference gene primer amplification that nucleated cell counts were estimated. Only in-frame clones appear in the TCRdb table, and some are missing; sequencing was by immunoSEQ multiplex PCR. That table furnishes V, J and clone size, whereas the DNA furnished D and trimming. This sample has 150,000 to 200,000 clones; approximately 82% occur once, and the top ten carry approximately 7.2%. The origin of this receptor is a human donor with acute or convalescent COVID-19. The donor label of this sample is uncertain. Sequenced sample: peripheral blood.

In nucleotides, the CDR3 is TGTGCCAGCAGCCAAGGGGGAGCAGGCAATAATTCACCCCTCCACTTT. It yields the protein CASSQGGAGNNSPLHF. The chain employs TRBV3-1 (or the pseudogene TRBV3-2) and TRBJ1-6; D ambiguous. Germline values: CDR1 LGHDT, CDR2 YNNKEL (reference sequence). V shed 1 base and J shed 5 bases, with 12 bases lying between them. The CDR3 consists of 16 residues.